What follows are 26 T cell receptor beta chains derived from one specimen sequenced in a study of blood T cell repertoires in COVID-19. Generated by immunoSEQ multiplex PCR, the TCRdb table keeps only in-frame clones and is missing some. This table holds over 200,000 clones, about 93% found once. Sequencing was done on a sample of peripheral blood. These receptors originate from a man in his 60s with COVID-19, enrolled during active disease.

The V gene is TRBV18, the J gene TRBJ1-2; 9 positions match TRBD1. The CDR3 covers 14 residues. The junction had 4 bases not matched to a gene; V was cut back by 3 bases and J by 5 bases. The germline V gene has CDR1 KGHSH and CDR2 LQKENI. In DNA form, the CDR3 reads TGTGCCAGCTCACCCGGACAGGGGAGGTATGGCTACACCTTC. As protein: CASSPGQGRYGYTF. The full variable domain, rest sourced from reference TRBV18 and TRBJ1-2, is NAGVMQNPRHLVRRRGQEARLRCSPMKGHSHVYWYRQLPEEGLKFMVYLQKENIIDESGMPKERFSAEFPKEGPSILRIQQVVRGDSAAYFCASSPGQGRYGYTFGSGTRLTVV.

This chain uses TRBV11-3 with TRBJ2-3; 7 bases are shared with TRBD1. The CDR3 loop spans 14 amino acids. Germline loops: CDR1 SGHNT, CDR2 YENEEA. V was pared by 4 bases and J by 3 bases, with 4 bases of the junction left unmatched. DNA of the CDR3: TGTGCCAGCAGCTGGCACAGGGGAACAGATACGCAGTATTTT. Translation gives CASSWHRGTDTQYF.

This clone was recorded once. The rearrangement uses TRBV19 and TRBJ1-2; the D gene is possibly TRBD1 (6 bases). V gave up 11 bases and J gave up 4 bases, with 17 bases separating them. The CDR3 spans 13 residues. Germline CDR1 LNHDA, CDR2 SQIVND (reference sequence). The DNA for the CDR3 is TGTGCCGCCCAGGACAGAAACTTCTATGGCTACACCTTC. This encodes CAAQDRNFYGYTF.

The J gene is TRBJ2-7, the V gene TRBV3-1 (or the pseudogene TRBV3-2), with D possibly matching TRBD1 (5 bases). V lost 0 bases, J lost 1 base, and 10 bases lay in between. The CDR3 is 15 residues long. Germline loops: CDR1 LGHDT, CDR2 YNNKEL (reference sequence). CDR3 protein: CASSQEVRVSYEQYF. CDR3 nucleotide sequence: TGTGCCAGCAGCCAAGAAGTCAGGGTATCCTACGAGCAGTACTTC.

The rearrangement joins TRBV19 to TRBJ1-2, with D maybe TRBD1 (5 bases). CDR3 length equals 13 residues. Per germline, CDR1 LNHDA and CDR2 SQIVND (reference sequence). V was trimmed by 5 bases and J by 1 base, leaving 8 bases between them. For the CDR3, the DNA is TGTGCCAGTAGTCCAGGGATTAACTATGGCTACACCTTC. As protein: CASSPGINYGYTF. Using reference TRBV19 and TRBJ1-2 for the parts outside the CDR3, the full variable domain is DGGITQSPKYLFRKEGQNVTLSCEQNLNHDAMYWYRQDPGQGLRLIYYSQIVNDFQKGDIAEGYSVSREKKESFPLTVTSAQKNPTAFYLCASSPGINYGYTFGSGTRLTVV.

The chain recombines TRBV10-3 with TRBJ2-2; 10 positions match TRBD1. The trim removed 4 bases at V and 5 bases at J, leaving 10 bases unmatched. The CDR3 is 17 amino acids. Germline-derived CDR1 and CDR2 are ENHRY and SYGVKD. This chain's CDR3 is CAISATGQGKRTGELFF. The CDR3 bases are TGTGCCATCAGTGCCACGGGACAGGGGAAGAGGACCGGGGAGCTGTTTTTT.

V and J are TRBV7-3 and TRBJ2-2; D remains ambiguous. Germline assignment: CDR1 SGHTA and CDR2 FQGTGA. This CDR3 has 14 residues. V was pared by 4 bases and J by 3 bases, with 9 bases between. CDR3 protein: CASSSLRDTGELFF. The DNA of the CDR3 is TGTGCCAGCAGCTCTCTTCGGGACACCGGGGAGCTGTTTTTT.

This clone occurred once. This chain connects TRBV30 to TRBJ1-4; TRBD1 matches 10 bases. V gave up 2 bases and J gave up 6 bases; unmatched junction bases: 3. Germline V lookup: CDR1 GTSNPN, CDR2 SVGIG (reference sequence). The CDR3 covers 14 residues. The CDR3 region has the DNA TGTGCCTGGAGTCGAGGGACAGGGGATGAAAAACTGTTTTTT. It specifies CAWSRGTGDEKLFF.

V usage is TRBV27 and J usage is TRBJ2-7; no definite D call. This CDR3 has 13 amino acids. Germline lookup yields CDR1 MNHEY and CDR2 SMNVEV (reference sequence). Between the trimmed V and J ends, which lost 3 bases and 5 bases, there was a span of 11 bases. The DNA of the CDR3 is TGTGCCAGCAGTTTTTTTAGAGGCGACGAGCAGTACTTC. Translation: CASSFFRGDEQYF.

The chain uses TRBV7-2 and TRBJ2-7; TRBD1 agrees at 8 bases. Germline CDR1 and CDR2: SGHTA and FQGNSA. V lost 5 bases and J lost 1; bases outside the gene matches: 4. This CDR3 comprises 14 residues. The CDR3 reads CASSLGQESYEQYF. DNA for the CDR3: TGTGCCAGCAGCCTGGGACAGGAGTCCTACGAGCAGTACTTC.

The rearrangement joins TRBV7-8 to TRBJ2-5; 11 nucleotides agree with TRBD1. The CDR3 extends over 15 amino acids. Germline CDR1 and CDR2: SGHVS and FQNEAQ. The junction had 9 bases not matched to a gene; V was cut back by 8 bases and J by 4 bases. The CDR3 region is CASSSRTGGGETQYF. Here the CDR3 DNA reads TGTGCCAGCTCTAGCCGGACAGGGGGCGGAGAGACCCAGTACTTC.

This chain connects TRBV5-1 to TRBJ2-7; 8 bases match TRBD2. The CDR3 has 18 residues. J was trimmed by 0 bases and V by 0 bases; bases with no gene match: 11. Per germline, CDR1 SGHRS and CDR2 YFSETQ. The CDR3 sequence is CASSLAGGSGVSSYEQYF. The CDR3, as DNA: TGCGCCAGCAGCTTGGCCGGGGGTAGCGGGGTGAGCTCCTACGAGCAGTACTTC.

This chain joins TRBV28 and TRBJ2-2; 8 bases are shared with TRBD1. Trimming removed 4 bases from V and 8 bases from J; junction bases left unmatched: 12. Germline V gene sequence: CDR1 MDHEN, CDR2 SYDVKM. This CDR3 spans 16 amino acids. The CDR3 DNA reads as TGTGCCAGCAGTTCCCGGACAGGGAGGACTGCTGGGGAGCTGTTTTTT. Its protein product is CASSSRTGRTAGELFF.

The chain joins TRBV19 to TRBJ1-5; TRBD1 aligns across 7 bases. Germline CDR1 reads LNHDA; CDR2 reads SQIVND (reference sequence). The trim removed 5 bases at V and 0 bases at J, leaving 4 bases unmatched. The CDR3 runs to 15 residues. For the CDR3, the DNA is TGTGCCAGTAGTCTCAGGGGGGCTAGCAATCAGCCCCAGCATTTT. Translation gives CASSLRGASNQPQHF.

The J gene is TRBJ1-4, the V gene TRBV9; the D gene is possibly TRBD1 (5 bases). This CDR3 comprises 17 residues. CDR1 and CDR2 from the germline V gene are SGDLS and YYNGEE. Trimming shortened V by 2 bases and J by 0 bases, and 14 bases separated the two germline ends. The CDR3 DNA follows: TGTGCCAGCAGCGTTGGTACAGGAATGGCAACTAATGAAAAACTGTTTTTT. This gives the protein CASSVGTGMATNEKLFF.

The chain combines TRBV27 with TRBJ2-7; D remains unclear. V gave up 3 bases and J gave up 3 bases, with 18 bases separating them. The CDR3 runs 16 residues. Germline CDR1 is MNHEY and CDR2 is SMNVEV (reference sequence). The CDR3 DNA reads TGTGCCAGCAGTTTCTTCGTTTTGGGTCCGGGCTACGAGCAGTACTTC. Encoded protein: CASSFFVLGPGYEQYF.

This sequence joins TRBV6-5 and TRBJ2-1; D is unresolved. Germline V gene lookup returns CDR1 MNHEY and CDR2 SVGAGI. The CDR3 is 14 residues long. Trimming left V 2 bases short and J 2 bases short, with 7 bases between. CDR3 bases: TGTGCCAGCAGTTACACTATAACCTACAATGAGCAGTTCTTC. As protein: CASSYTITYNEQFF.

The rearrangement uses TRBV18 and TRBJ2-7, with D possibly matching TRBD1 (5 bases). The germline V gene encodes CDR1 KGHSH and CDR2 LQKENI. Between the trimmed V and J ends, which lost 6 bases and 0 bases, there was a span of 12 bases. The CDR3 totals 14 residues. DNA for the CDR3: TGTGCCAGCTCTAGTCGACAGTACTCCTACGAGCAGTACTTC. Amino acid sequence: CASSSRQYSYEQYF.

Here the CDR3 reads CASSQGEEEFGELFF. Here the CDR3 DNA reads TGTGCCAGCAGCCAAGGAGAGGAGGAGTTCGGGGAGCTGTTTTTT. This sequence joins TRBV4-2 and TRBJ2-2; a possible D gene is TRBD2 (5 bases). Trimming took off 1 base at V and 7 bases at J, with 13 bases between the two ends. Germline V gives CDR1 LGHNA, CDR2 YNFKEQ. CDR3 length: 15 amino acids.

This chain joins TRBV10-3 and TRBJ1-2, with 7 bases that match TRBD1. The CDR3 runs to 16 residues. Germline V lookup: CDR1 ENHRY, CDR2 SYGVKD. V dropped 3 bases and J dropped 8; count of bases not matched to a gene: 15. CDR3 sequence reads: CAISDQPGTAMGGYTF. Written as DNA, the CDR3 is TGTGCCATCAGTGACCAACCCGGGACAGCCATGGGGGGCTACACCTTC.

The chain's CDR3 is CAWTGGGYEQFF. The CDR3 DNA is TGTGCCTGGACAGGGGGTGGTTATGAGCAGTTCTTC. J is TRBJ2-1 and V is TRBV30; 7 nucleotides agree with TRBD1. Trimming took 4 bases from V and 8 from J; bases not matched to a gene: 5. This CDR3 is 12 amino acids long. CDR1 and CDR2 (germline): GTSNPN, SVGIG (reference sequence).

CDR3 loop: CASSQVAGGGAFF. The CDR3 nucleotides read TGTGCCAGCAGCCAAGTCGCAGGCGGCGGGGCTTTCTTT. The chain carries TRBV3-1 (or the pseudogene TRBV3-2) and TRBJ1-1; D gene uncertain. The germline V gene has CDR1 LGHDT and CDR2 YNNKEL (reference sequence). CDR3 length equals 13 residues. V lost 1 base to trimming and J lost 11 bases, with 14 bases between them.

The V and J genes are TRBV2 and TRBJ2-1; 9 nucleotides agree with TRBD1. Germline V gene data show CDR1 as SNHLY and CDR2 as FYNNEI. The V segment lost 7 bases and the J segment 5 bases; nucleotides outside the gene matches: 3. The CDR3 contains 13 residues. The CDR3 sequence is CASKGQGHNEQFF. CDR3 coding DNA: TGTGCCAGCAAGGGACAGGGACACAATGAGCAGTTCTTC.

The V and J genes are TRBV4-2 and TRBJ2-2; 11 nucleotides match TRBD2. In germline, CDR1 is LGHNA, CDR2 YNFKEQ. Unmatched junction bases numbered 12, after V lost 2 bases and J lost 4 bases. CDR3 length equals 19 residues. The DNA for the CDR3 is TGTGCCAGCAGCCAACAAGTTCAGACTAGCGGGATGGGCACCGGGGAGCTGTTTTTT. This sequence encodes CASSQQVQTSGMGTGELFF.

This clone came up once. This chain joins TRBV4-1 and TRBJ2-4; D may be TRBD2 (6 bases). Per germline, CDR1 MGHRA and CDR2 YSYEKL. This CDR3 spans 18 amino acids. V was clipped by 0 bases and J by 0 bases, with 15 bases between them. The CDR3, as DNA: TGCGCCAGCAGCCAAGAAATTCCTGGGACTCTAGCCAAAAACATTCAGTACTTC. Translated: CASSQEIPGTLAKNIQYF.

The J gene is TRBJ1-4, the V gene TRBV5-1; TRBD1 is a possible D gene (6 bases). CDR1 SGHRS and CDR2 YFSETQ come from the germline V gene. V was pared by 5 bases and J by 7 bases, with 21 bases between. This CDR3 is built from 16 residues. DNA of the CDR3: TGCGCCAGCAGTCCAACAGGGAGGGTGCGGATTGAAAAACTGTTTTTT. Its translation is CASSPTGRVRIEKLFF. Full variable domain (remainder filled in from reference TRBV5-1 and TRBJ1-4): KAGVTQTPRYLIKTRGQQVTLSCSPISGHRSVSWYQQTPGQGLQFLFEYFSETQRNKGNFPGRFSGRQFSNSRSEMNVSTLELGDSALYLCASSPTGRVRIEKLFFGSGTQLSVL.